This T cell receptor (beta chain) was captured by sequencing in a study of blood T cell repertoires in COVID-19. For the study at large: There were acute and convalescent COVID-19 samples, and they came from the United States, Italy and Spain.

Profiled with immunoSEQ multiplex PCR; TCRdb holds only in-frame clones, not every one. The sample holds some 300,000 clones; 86% are singletons and the top ten take around 14%. Germline values: CDR1 ENHRY, CDR2 SYGVKD. The CDR3 covers 16 residues. V lost 10 bases to trimming and J lost 0 bases; unmatched junction nucleotides: 5. The source of this sequence is a woman aged 70-85 years with COVID-19, enrolled during active disease. Sequenced input: peripheral blood. V and J are TRBV10-3 and TRBJ2-6; the match to TRBD2 covers 11 bases. The CDR3: CATFSGGASGANVLTF. CDR3 nucleotides: TGTGCCACCTTTAGCGGGGGGGCCTCTGGGGCCAACGTCCTGACTTTC.